Sequencing of this TCR beta chain was carried out in a study of blood T cells in healthy people across ages. With regard to this clonotype: Its antigen is undetermined.

Alongside a J-beta primer mix, a sample-barcoded 5' primer served in a second PCR lasting about 7 to 11 cycles. From the 5' RACE reads, TCRdb called clonotypes with MiXCR, one entry per CDR3 protein. The table has fewer than 1,000,000 distinct CDR3 sequences, 40% to 50% seen once; the top ten hold about 21%. Donors were systemically healthy Caucasian individuals from Russia aged about 6 to 95 years. No fewer than 6 micrograms of total RNA were isolated from every sample. Study-wide findings and caveats: Donors of long life had a larger count of naive CD4+ cells and greater diversity than aged donors.

V lost 3 bases, J lost 0 bases, and 13 bases stayed unmatched. The CDR3 has 18 amino acids. Germline lookup yields CDR1 KGHSH and CDR2 LQKENI. Sequencing input: blood. The sequence was obtained from a man aged 55 to 70 in good health. The chain links TRBV18 to TRBJ2-7; TRBD1 aligns across 8 bases. Here the CDR3 reads CASSPPGPGGKDSYEQYF. DNA for the CDR3: TGTGCCAGCTCACCCCCGGGGCCAGGGGGCAAAGACTCCTACGAGCAGTACTTC.